The clone carrying this T cell receptor (beta chain) was seen repeatedly, ten times or more. Its antigen is not known. The PCR ran on 60 Vbeta and 13 Jbeta primers. Per the original data handling: Later analysis identified tens of millions of unique TCR beta chains, about 11 million shared. Clones were sequenced by immunoSEQ multiplex PCR, and TCRdb holds only the in-frame ones, with some missing. Clone size and V and J calls were adopted from that table, with D and trimming inferred from the DNA. This sample has about 94,000 clones; nearly 80% occur once, and the top ten carry about 3.8%. This entry belongs to a study of cytomegalovirus exposure and HLA in healthy donors. Study-wide background: Earlier, 90 million to 140 million unique TCR beta sequences were recovered from 200 million or so T cells by an analysis.

Points from the study as a whole: The authors later linked a missense DCLRE1C variant to TCR beta V- and J-gene trimming. According to an earlier analysis, most TCR beta V segments yielded productive rearrangements about 87% or about 30% of the time.

Trimming pared 1 base from V and 7 bases from J, leaving 11 bases between. The length of the CDR3 is 13 residues. Germline CDR1 and CDR2: LGHNA and YSLEER. The specimen was PBMCs. This rearrangement joins TRBV4-3 to TRBJ2-7; D is possibly TRBD1 (5 bases). This receptor was identified in a woman aged 40 to 50 in good health and CMV-seronegative. CDR3 loop: CASSQVGAPEQYF. The CDR3 DNA reads as TGCGCCAGCAGCCAAGTTGGGGCGCCGGAGCAGTACTTC.